The 2 T cell receptor beta chains given below trace back to one sample, sequenced in a study of blood T cell repertoires in COVID-19. Clones were read by immunoSEQ multiplex PCR, and TCRdb kept only the in-frame ones, dropping some. The table shows tens of thousands of clones, with around 86% occurring only once. Sequencing was performed on peripheral blood. These receptors were collected from a man aged 40-50 years with acute or convalescent COVID-19.

The chain has TRBV11-3 and TRBJ2-5, with 7 bases lining up with TRBD2. J gave up 3 bases and V 1 base, and 2 bases lay outside the gene matches. This CDR3 region has 14 residues. CDR1 and CDR2 (germline): SGHNT, YENEEA. The DNA of the CDR3 is TGTGCCAGCAGCTTAGCTAGCGGTGAAGAGACCCAGTACTTC. Its protein product is CASSLASGEETQYF.

V and J are TRBV5-1 and TRBJ2-5; D may be TRBD2 (7 bases). The CDR3 runs to 15 residues. V was pared by 4 bases and J by 5 bases, with 18 bases between. Germline V gives CDR1 SGHRS, CDR2 YFSETQ. In DNA, the CDR3 is TGCGCCAGCAGCCGGTCGGGGGGCCAAGGGGAGACCCAGTACTTC. Its translation: CASSRSGGQGETQYF.